This record concerns one T cell receptor (beta chain) sequence. Its cognate antigen is unknown. TCRdb's table, derived via immunoSEQ multiplex PCR, lists solely in-frame clones and lacks some. The sample lists 29,000 or so clones, about three quarters occurring once. Time point of the sample: recipient sample about 28 days before transplant, after cytoreduction. Trimming shortened V by 3 bases and J by 3 bases, and 8 bases separated the two germline ends. Germline-derived CDR1 and CDR2 are GTSNPN and SVGIG (reference sequence). The CDR3 sequence is 12 residues long. These data originate in a study of T cell clonotyping in hematopoietic cell transplantation. Background on the study: Recipients' pretransplant samples followed cytoreduction. Study results and limitations: At the given depth, recipient repertoires were over 97% de novo clonotypes. Recipient TCR diversity dropped after transplant; expanded clonotypes rose from day 30 to 180.

Material: peripheral blood mononuclear cells, obtained before stem cell transplant. The source of this sequence is a woman in her twenties or thirties with chronic myeloid leukemia. Some clones in this sample may be carry-over from other donors' samples. This chain uses TRBV30 with TRBJ1-2; TRBD1 might be the D (5 bases). CDR3 DNA: TGTGCCTGGAGCACGGGGGACTATGGCTACACCTTC. This sequence encodes CAWSTGDYGYTF. Filled out from reference TRBV30 and TRBJ1-2, the complete variable domain reads SQTIHQWPATLVQPVGSPLSLECTVEGTSNPNLYWYRQAAGRGLQLLFYSVGIGQISSEVPQNLSASRPQDRQFILSSKKLLLSDSGFYLCAWSTGDYGYTFGSGTRLTVV.